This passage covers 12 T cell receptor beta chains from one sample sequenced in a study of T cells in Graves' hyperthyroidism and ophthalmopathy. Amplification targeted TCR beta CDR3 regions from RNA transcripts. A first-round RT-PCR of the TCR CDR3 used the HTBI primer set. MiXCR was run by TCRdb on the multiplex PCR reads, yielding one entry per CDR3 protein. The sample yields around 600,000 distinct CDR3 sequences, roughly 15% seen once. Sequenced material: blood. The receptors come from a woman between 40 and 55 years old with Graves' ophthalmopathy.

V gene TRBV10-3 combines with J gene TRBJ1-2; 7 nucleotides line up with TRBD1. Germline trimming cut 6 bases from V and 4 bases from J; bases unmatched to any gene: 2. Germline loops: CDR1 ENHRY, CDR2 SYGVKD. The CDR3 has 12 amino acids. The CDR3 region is CAISGTAYGYTF. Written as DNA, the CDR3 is TGTGCCATCAGCGGGACAGCCTATGGCTACACCTTC.

CDR3 protein: CASSQDAGGLAGVRNTGELFF. Written as DNA, the CDR3 is TGTGCCAGCAGCCAAGATGCAGGGGGCCTAGCGGGAGTTCGGAACACCGGGGAGCTGTTTTTT. The gene calls are TRBV3-1 and TRBJ2-2; 10 bases map to TRBD2. CDR1 LGHDT and CDR2 YNNKEL come from the germline V gene (reference sequence). This CDR3 region has 21 residues. V shed 0 bases, J shed 1 base, and the junction held 14 bases outside the gene matches.

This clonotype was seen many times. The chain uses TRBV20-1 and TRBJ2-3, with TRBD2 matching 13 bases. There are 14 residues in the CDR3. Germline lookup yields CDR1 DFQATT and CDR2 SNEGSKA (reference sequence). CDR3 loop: CRPTSGGATDTQYF. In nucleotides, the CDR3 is TGCAGACCCACTAGCGGGGGGGCGACAGATACGCAGTATTTT.

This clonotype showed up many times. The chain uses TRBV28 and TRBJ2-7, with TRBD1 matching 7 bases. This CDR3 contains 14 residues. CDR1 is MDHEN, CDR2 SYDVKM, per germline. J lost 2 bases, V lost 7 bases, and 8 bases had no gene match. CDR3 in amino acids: CASTKQGTTYEQYF. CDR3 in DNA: TGTGCCAGCACCAAACAGGGGACGACCTACGAGCAGTACTTC.

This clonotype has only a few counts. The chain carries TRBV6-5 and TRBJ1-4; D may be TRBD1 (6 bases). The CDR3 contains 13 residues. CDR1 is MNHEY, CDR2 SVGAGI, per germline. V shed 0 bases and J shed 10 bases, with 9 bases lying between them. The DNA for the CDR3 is TGTGCCAGCAGTTACTCCAGGGGAGGAAAACTGTTTTTT. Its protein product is CASSYSRGGKLFF.

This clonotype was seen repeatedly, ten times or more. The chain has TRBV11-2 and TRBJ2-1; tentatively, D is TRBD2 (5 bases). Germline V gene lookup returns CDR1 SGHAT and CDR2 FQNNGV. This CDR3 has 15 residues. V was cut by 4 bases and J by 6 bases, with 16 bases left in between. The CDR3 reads CASSSPGLGPNEQFF. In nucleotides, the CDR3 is TGTGCCAGCAGCTCTCCGGGGTTAGGCCCCAATGAGCAGTTCTTC.

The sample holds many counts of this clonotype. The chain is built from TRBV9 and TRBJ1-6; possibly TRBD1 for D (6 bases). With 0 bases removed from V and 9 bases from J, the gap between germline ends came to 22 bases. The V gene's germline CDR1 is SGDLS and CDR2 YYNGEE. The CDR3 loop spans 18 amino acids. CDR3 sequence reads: CASSVGGDIVAGFSPLHF. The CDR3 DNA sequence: TGTGCCAGCAGCGTAGGAGGGGACATAGTGGCTGGGTTTTCACCCCTCCACTTT.

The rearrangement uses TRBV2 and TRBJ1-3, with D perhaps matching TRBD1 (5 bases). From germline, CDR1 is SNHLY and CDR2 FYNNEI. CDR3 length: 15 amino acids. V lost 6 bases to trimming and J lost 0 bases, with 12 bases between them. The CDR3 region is CASSPNRLSGNTIYF. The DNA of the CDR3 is TGTGCCAGCAGCCCTAACAGGCTCTCTGGAAACACCATATATTTT.

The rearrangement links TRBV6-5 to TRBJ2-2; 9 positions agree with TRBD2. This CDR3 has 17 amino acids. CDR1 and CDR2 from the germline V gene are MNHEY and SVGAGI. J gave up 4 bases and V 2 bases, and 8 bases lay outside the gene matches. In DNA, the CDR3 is TGTGCCAGCAGTTACATTTTGGCGGGGGGGCTCACCGGGGAGCTGTTTTTT. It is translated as CASSYILAGGLTGELFF.

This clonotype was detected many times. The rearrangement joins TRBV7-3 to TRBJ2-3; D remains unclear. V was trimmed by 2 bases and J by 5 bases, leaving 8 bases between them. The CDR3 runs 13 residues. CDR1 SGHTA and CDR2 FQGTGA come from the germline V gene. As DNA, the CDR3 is TGTGCCAGCAGCTTAGACCCACTAGATACGCAGTATTTT. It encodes CASSLDPLDTQYF.

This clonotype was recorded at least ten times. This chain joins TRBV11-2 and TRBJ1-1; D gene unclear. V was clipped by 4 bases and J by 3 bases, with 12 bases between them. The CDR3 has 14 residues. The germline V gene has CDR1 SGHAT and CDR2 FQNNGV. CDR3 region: CASSSPGRYTEAFF. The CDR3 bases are TGTGCCAGCAGCTCCCCCGGACGGTACACTGAAGCTTTCTTT.

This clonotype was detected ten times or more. CDR3 coding DNA: TGTGCCAGCAGTTTGTTGGACAGACCGAACACTGAAGCTTTCTTT. It specifies CASSLLDRPNTEAFF. The chain employs TRBV12-3 or TRBV12-4 and TRBJ1-1; tentatively, D is TRBD1 (6 bases). There are 15 residues in the CDR3. The V and J ends lost 3 bases and 1 base respectively, with 12 bases between them.